The 9 T cell receptor beta chains in this list originate from one sample, sequenced in a study of blood T cell repertoires in COVID-19 (dated by TCRdb to about 2020). Receptor libraries were prepared by the immunoSEQ multiplex PCR assay. TCRdb provides this immuneACCESS table in a form limited to in-frame rearrangements. Some clones are lacking; in checked studies, under half of them reflect an unresolved V gene, and why the rest are absent is not known. The sample has around 250,000 clones on record, approximately 91% of them singletons. The ten largest make up 0.94% of the sample. Material for sequencing was peripheral blood. The receptors stem from a woman between 40 and 50 years old who had recovered from COVID-19.

The rearrangement uses TRBV6-5 and TRBJ2-2; 7 bases are shared with TRBD1. Trimming cost V 6 bases and J 7 bases; bases outside gene matches: 8. This CDR3 is built from 14 residues. Germline V gene data show CDR1 as MNHEY and CDR2 as SVGAGI. CDR3 nucleotide sequence: TGTGCCAGCAGAATAGGGGGCTTGGTCGGGGAGCTGTTTTTT. As protein: CASRIGGLVGELFF.

This chain connects TRBV27 to TRBJ1-1; 11 bases agree with TRBD1. With 6 bases clipped from V and 1 base from J, the junction kept 1 base outside the gene matches. The germline CDR1 and CDR2 sequences are MNHEY and SMNVEV (reference sequence). The CDR3 contains 14 residues. As DNA, the CDR3 is TGTGCCAGCAGGGGACAGGGGGGGAACACTGAAGCTTTCTTT. It is translated as CASRGQGGNTEAFF.

The chain links TRBV10-3 to TRBJ2-5, with 8 bases lining up with TRBD1. The CDR3 extends over 15 amino acids. Germline CDR1 and CDR2: ENHRY and SYGVKD. With V trimmed by 4 bases and J by 7 bases, 11 bases remained unmatched. CDR3: CAISGQRDRMGTQYF. The CDR3 DNA sequence: TGTGCCATCAGTGGCCAAAGGGACAGGATGGGGACCCAGTACTTC.

The rearrangement links TRBV24-1 to TRBJ1-4, with 8 bases aligning to TRBD1. This CDR3 spans 13 amino acids. CDR1 and CDR2 from the germline V gene are KGHDR and SFDVKD. V gave up 9 bases and J gave up 5 bases; unmatched junction bases: 4. CDR3 sequence (DNA): TGTGCCACCCAGGGACAGGCGAATGAAAAACTGTTTTTT. It specifies CATQGQANEKLFF.

Turning to this clone: Other DNA sequences in the same sample also yield this CDR3. In nucleotides, the CDR3 is TGTGCCAGCAGCCAAGTACTCGGACTAGCGGGGACCGGGGAGCTGTTTTTT. Encoded protein: CASSQVLGLAGTGELFF. The chain has TRBV3-1 (or the pseudogene TRBV3-2) and TRBJ2-2; 12 bases map to TRBD2. The CDR3 totals 17 residues. Germline CDR1 reads LGHDT; CDR2 reads YNNKEL (reference sequence). V lost 1 base, J lost 5 bases, and 5 bases stayed unmatched.

V usage is TRBV6-1 and J usage is TRBJ2-3, with 12 positions matching TRBD2. The ends lost 3 bases at V and 5 bases at J; junction bases unmatched: 3. Germline V gene sequence: CDR1 MNHNS, CDR2 SASEGT. CDR3 length equals 15 residues. The CDR3 nucleotides are TGTGCCAGCAGTGATGCGGGACTAGCGGGAGATACGCAGTATTTT. Translation: CASSDAGLAGDTQYF.

This chain joins TRBV27 and TRBJ2-5, with TRBD2 matching over 10 bases. This CDR3 is built from 16 residues. Germline assignment: CDR1 MNHEY and CDR2 SMNVEV (reference sequence). J lost 1 base, V lost 0 bases, and 2 bases had no gene match. CDR3 sequence reads: CASSLSWTSGQETQYF. Written as DNA, the CDR3 is TGTGCCAGCAGTTTATCGTGGACTAGCGGCCAAGAGACCCAGTACTTC.

The genes are TRBV7-2 and TRBJ1-2; 10 nucleotides match TRBD1. V gave up 4 bases and J gave up 3 bases; unmatched junction bases: 5. The V gene's germline CDR1 is SGHTA and CDR2 FQGNSA. The CDR3 extends over 15 amino acids. As DNA, the CDR3 is TGTGCCAGCAGCTCCGACAGGGGGCGCGACTATGGCTACACCTTC. Translation gives CASSSDRGRDYGYTF.

The chain is built from TRBV30 and TRBJ2-7; 7 nucleotides match TRBD2. J gave up 10 bases and V 3 bases, and 12 bases lay outside the gene matches. The CDR3 extends over 13 amino acids. Germline loops: CDR1 GTSNPN, CDR2 SVGIG (reference sequence). CDR3 coding DNA: TGTGCCTGGAGACCCGATGGGACTATCTTCCAGTACTTC. It codes for CAWRPDGTIFQYF.